The 32 T cell receptor beta chains presented below share a single source sample, sequenced in a study of cytomegalovirus exposure and HLA in healthy donors. In the PCR, 60 Vbeta and 13 Jbeta primers were used. Sequenced by immunoSEQ multiplex PCR; TCRdb stores in-frame clones only, minus some. The sample consists of 55,000 to 80,000 clones, just under 80% of them appearing once. The sequenced sample was PBMCs. The receptors shown here come from a man aged 35-49 years in good health and CMV-seronegative.

The chain is built from TRBV5-4 and TRBJ1-2, with 7 bases fitting TRBD1. The ends lost 1 base at V and 3 bases at J; junction bases unmatched: 3. Germline loops: CDR1 SGHNT, CDR2 YYREEE (reference sequence). The CDR3 spans 14 residues. The CDR3 coding sequence is TGTGCCAGCAGCTTGATCCAGGGGGACTATGGCTACACCTTC. The encoded protein is CASSLIQGDYGYTF.

This rearrangement joins TRBV18 to TRBJ2-3, with 8 bases fitting TRBD2. Germline V CDR1 and CDR2: KGHSH, LQKENI. Trimming took 4 bases from V and 0 from J; bases not matched to a gene: 3. The length of the CDR3 is 15 residues. The chain's CDR3 is CASSLLAGSTDTQYF. The CDR3 nucleotides read TGTGCCAGCTCACTTCTAGCGGGTAGCACAGATACGCAGTATTTT.

The chain uses TRBV9 and TRBJ1-6; the match to TRBD1 covers 11 bases. The V and J ends lost 3 bases and 10 bases, in that order; junction bases with no gene match: 3. CDR1 and CDR2 (germline): SGDLS, YYNGEE. The CDR3 is made up of 14 amino acids. The CDR3 here is CASSGGQGESPLHF. CDR3 bases: TGTGCCAGCAGCGGGGGACAGGGGGAATCACCCCTCCACTTT.

The rearrangement uses TRBV10-2 and TRBJ2-7; the D is unclear. CDR3 length equals 14 residues. The germline V gene encodes CDR1 WSHSY and CDR2 SAAADI. V gave up 6 bases and J gave up 4 bases, with 16 bases separating them. The CDR3 loop is CASSRDFSGYEQYF. The CDR3, as DNA: TGCGCCAGCAGCCGAGACTTCAGTGGGTACGAGCAGTACTTC.

V gene TRBV19 combines with J gene TRBJ1-6, with a tentative D call TRBD1 (6 bases). There are 17 residues in the CDR3. Trimming removed 7 bases from V and 0 bases from J, with 16 bases in between. Germline assignment: CDR1 LNHDA and CDR2 SQIVND (reference sequence). CDR3 nucleotides: TGTGCCAGTAAAACAGGGAGAGGGGCCTCCTATAATTCACCCCTCCACTTT. It codes for CASKTGRGASYNSPLHF.

The chain employs TRBV19 and TRBJ2-7; 11 bases line up with TRBD2. The CDR3 runs 19 residues. The J segment lost 1 base and the V segment lost 6 bases, leaving 17 bases of the junction unmatched. Germline V gives CDR1 LNHDA, CDR2 SQIVND (reference sequence). The chain's CDR3 is CASRSQGLAAQGQSYEQYF. The CDR3 DNA reads TGTGCCAGTAGAAGTCAGGGACTAGCGGCCCAAGGTCAATCCTACGAGCAGTACTTC.

The chain combines TRBV28 with TRBJ2-1, with D possibly being TRBD2 (5 bases). V was shortened by 5 bases and J by 0 bases, with 20 bases between the two germline ends. The CDR3 has 18 residues. CDR1 MDHEN and CDR2 SYDVKM come from the germline V gene. The CDR3 sequence: CASSPNGVSVSSYNEQFF. CDR3 DNA: TGTGCCAGCAGTCCGAACGGGGTTAGCGTGAGCTCCTACAATGAGCAGTTCTTC.

V usage is TRBV18 and J usage is TRBJ1-5; 8 bases map to TRBD1. The CDR3 is made up of 16 amino acids. Germline V gene lookup returns CDR1 KGHSH and CDR2 LQKENI. Trimming cost V 6 bases and J 7 bases; bases outside gene matches: 14. CDR3 nucleotides: TGTGCCAGCTCTCAAACGACAGGGGCGGTCGGGCAGCCCCAGCATTTT. Its translation: CASSQTTGAVGQPQHF. Full variable domain (rest looked up from reference TRBV18 and TRBJ1-5): NAGVMQNPRHLVRRRGQEARLRCSPMKGHSHVYWYRQLPEEGLKFMVYLQKENIIDESGMPKERFSAEFPKEGPSILRIQQVVRGDSAAYFCASSQTTGAVGQPQHFGDGTRLSIL.

V usage is TRBV5-6 and J usage is TRBJ1-2, with 9 bases lining up with TRBD1. V gave up 7 bases and J gave up 7 bases; unmatched junction bases: 2. The length of the CDR3 is 11 residues. In germline, CDR1 is SGHDT, CDR2 YYEEEE. The CDR3 DNA reads TGTGCCAGCCGGGACAGGGTTGGCTACACCTTC. This sequence encodes CASRDRVGYTF.

This clone was seen once. The J gene is TRBJ1-3, the V gene TRBV19; 7 positions agree with TRBD1. The J segment lost 0 bases and the V segment lost 3 bases, leaving 5 bases of the junction unmatched. The CDR3 has 16 residues. Germline V gives CDR1 LNHDA, CDR2 SQIVND (reference sequence). In nucleotides, the CDR3 is TGTGCCAGTAGTATGGGACAGCTCAACTCTGGAAACACCATATATTTT. The encoded protein is CASSMGQLNSGNTIYF.

The chain recombines TRBV6-5 with TRBJ1-1, with TRBD1 identical over 8 bases. V lost 2 bases, J lost 0 bases, and 2 bases stayed unmatched. This CDR3 has 15 residues. The germline gives CDR1 MNHEY, CDR2 SVGAGI. The CDR3 DNA sequence: TGTGCCAGCAGTTACCGGGACAGGATGAACACTGAAGCTTTCTTT. Translation gives CASSYRDRMNTEAFF.

The V and J genes are TRBV2 and TRBJ1-5, with D possibly being TRBD1 (5 bases). CDR1 SNHLY and CDR2 FYNNEI come from the germline V gene. With 7 bases removed from V and 0 bases from J, the gap between germline ends came to 25 bases. This CDR3 has 19 amino acids. CDR3 loop: CASTKQPGLLTHSNQPQHF. The CDR3 bases are TGTGCCAGCACTAAACAACCGGGACTTTTAACCCATAGCAATCAGCCCCAGCATTTT.

This clone has just a few counts. V and J are TRBV29-1 and TRBJ2-1, with 10 bases fitting TRBD2. This CDR3 spans 16 amino acids. Looked up from germline, CDR1 is SQVTM and CDR2 is ANQGSEA. Trimming took 3 bases from V and 0 from J; bases not matched to a gene: 5. In DNA, the CDR3 is TGCAGCGTTGAGACTAGCGGGCCAAGCTCCTACAATGAGCAGTTCTTC. Translating it yields CSVETSGPSSYNEQFF.

This clone was found a few times. The V gene is TRBV2, the J gene TRBJ1-2, with TRBD1 matching 7 bases. Trimming at V came to 4 bases and at J to 4 bases, leaving 3 bases not matched to a gene. CDR3 size: 13 residues. The germline V gene has CDR1 SNHLY and CDR2 FYNNEI. CDR3 sequence reads: CASSVGQAYGYTF. The CDR3 nucleotides are TGTGCCAGCAGTGTCGGACAGGCCTATGGCTACACCTTC.

V is TRBV9 and J is TRBJ2-7; the match to TRBD1 covers 8 bases. V lost 3 bases and J lost 3; bases outside the gene matches: 5. Per germline, CDR1 SGDLS and CDR2 YYNGEE. The CDR3 runs to 14 residues. The CDR3 DNA sequence: TGTGCCAGCAGCGCTGACAGGGGAGGCTACGAGCAGTACTTC. Its protein product is CASSADRGGYEQYF.

This chain joins TRBV10-2 and TRBJ2-3, with TRBD2 matching 10 bases. The CDR3 runs 20 residues. CDR1 and CDR2 from the germline V gene are WSHSY and SAAADI. The trim removed 3 bases at V and 3 bases at J, leaving 18 bases unmatched. Here the CDR3 reads CASSEDGWRILAGETDTQYF. As DNA, the CDR3 is TGCGCCAGCAGTGAAGACGGATGGAGGATTCTAGCGGGAGAAACAGATACGCAGTATTTT.

The genes are TRBV6-5 and TRBJ1-2; D unclear. This CDR3 spans 14 amino acids. Trimming shortened V by 0 bases and J by 5 bases, and 10 bases separated the two germline ends. Per the germline V gene, CDR1 is MNHEY and CDR2 is SVGAGI. DNA of the CDR3: TGTGCCAGCAGTTACTCGAGAGAATCGTATGGCTACACCTTC. Residues: CASSYSRESYGYTF.

The J gene is TRBJ2-1, the V gene TRBV28, with 8 positions matching TRBD2. The CDR3 covers 18 residues. CDR1 MDHEN and CDR2 SYDVKM come from the germline V gene. Losses at the gene ends were 4 bases for V and 7 bases for J; bases not matched to a gene: 18. CDR3 loop: CASSSFPGGWLVGNEQFF. For the CDR3, the DNA is TGTGCCAGCAGTTCCTTCCCGGGGGGGTGGTTAGTGGGGAATGAGCAGTTCTTC.

The table lists this clone with a count of one. This sequence joins TRBV6-4 and TRBJ1-1; D may be TRBD1 (6 bases). Germline-derived CDR1 and CDR2 are MRHNA and SNTAGT. The CDR3 is made up of 17 amino acids. The V end was cut by 4 bases, the J end by 2 bases, with 20 bases between. CDR3 residues: CASSVTPLRQANTEAFF. DNA of the CDR3: TGTGCCAGCAGTGTAACTCCCCTAAGACAGGCAAACACTGAAGCTTTCTTT.

The count of this clone is one. The rearrangement links TRBV6-6 to TRBJ1-4; tentatively, D is TRBD1 (5 bases). Trimming left V 5 bases short and J 15 bases short, with 16 bases between. The CDR3 sequence is 12 residues long. CDR1 is MNHNY and CDR2 is SVGAGI in the germline V gene (reference sequence). CDR3 in amino acids: CASSEGLGGVFF. The CDR3 nucleotides read TGTGCCAGCAGTGAGGGGTTGGGAGGGGTGTTTTTT.

V is TRBV6-6 and J is TRBJ2-1; D uncertain. The germline V gene encodes CDR1 MNHNY and CDR2 SVGAGI (reference sequence). Trimming removed 6 bases from V and 6 bases from J, with 9 bases in between. The CDR3 sequence is 12 residues long. This CDR3 reads CASSLGSNEQFF. The CDR3 DNA reads as TGTGCCAGCAGCCTCGGTAGCAATGAGCAGTTCTTC.

This clone was observed a handful of times. This chain connects TRBV28 to TRBJ1-2; 8 positions match TRBD1. The CDR3 length is 13 residues. The trim removed 5 bases at V and 3 bases at J, leaving 2 bases unmatched. CDR1 is MDHEN, CDR2 SYDVKM, per germline. The CDR3 region is CASSLDRDYGYTF. In DNA form, the CDR3 reads TGTGCCAGCAGTCTGGACAGGGACTATGGCTACACCTTC.

A note on this clone: Different DNA sequences within this sample yield the same CDR3. The gene calls are TRBV7-9 and TRBJ2-5, with D hard to call. The tail of the sequence fits TRBJ2-7 better, so the J call may be wrong. The germline gives CDR1 SEHNR, CDR2 FQNEAQ (reference sequence). The length of the CDR3 is 11 residues. Here the CDR3 DNA reads TGTGCCAGCAGTCTCTCCTACGAGCAGTACTTC. This translates into CASSLSYEQYF.

The V gene is TRBV5-1, the J gene TRBJ1-1, with TRBD1 matching 9 bases. With V trimmed by 4 bases and J by 3 bases, 13 bases remained unmatched. Germline CDR1 SGHRS, CDR2 YFSETQ. The CDR3 length is 17 residues. The CDR3: CASSADGTGMRYTEAFF. The DNA of the CDR3 is TGCGCCAGCAGCGCCGACGGGACAGGGATGAGGTACACTGAAGCTTTCTTT.

The chain recombines TRBV10-1 with TRBJ1-6; 8 bases align to TRBD1. Germline V gene sequence: CDR1 WNHNN, CDR2 SYGVQD (reference sequence). The trim removed 2 bases at V and 5 bases at J, leaving 5 bases unmatched. The CDR3 is 16 residues long. As DNA, the CDR3 is TGCGCCAGCAGTGAGGACAGGGGTGGAAATAATTCACCCCTCCACTTT. This encodes CASSEDRGGNNSPLHF.

This chain links TRBV9 with TRBJ2-1; D uncertain. The CDR3 extends over 14 amino acids. V shed 1 base and J shed 6 bases, with 11 bases lying between them. Germline-derived CDR1 and CDR2 are SGDLS and YYNGEE. The CDR3 region is CASSVNPFSNEQFF. The CDR3 DNA is TGTGCCAGCAGCGTAAACCCCTTCAGCAATGAGCAGTTCTTC.

The chain carries TRBV7-8 and TRBJ2-1, with 7 bases identical to TRBD1. Germline loops: CDR1 SGHVS, CDR2 FQNEAQ. This CDR3 comprises 16 residues. V was pared by 7 bases and J by 6 bases, with 15 bases of the junction left unmatched. The CDR3: CASNIPTGLRSNEQFF. The CDR3, as DNA: TGTGCCAGCAACATTCCGACAGGGCTTCGGAGCAATGAGCAGTTCTTC.

This clone was detected only once. J is TRBJ2-5 and V is TRBV10-3; tentatively, D is TRBD1 (6 bases). The CDR3 sequence is 12 residues long. In germline, CDR1 is ENHRY, CDR2 SYGVKD. Trimming cost V 9 bases and J 11 bases, with 19 bases left between them. DNA of the CDR3: TGTGCCATAAGACAGGCCACCTTGGAGCAGTACTTC. Residues: CAIRQATLEQYF.

The chain links TRBV28 to TRBJ1-6, with 7 bases matching TRBD1. V lost 1 base and J lost 6; bases outside the gene matches: 6. Germline V lookup: CDR1 MDHEN, CDR2 SYDVKM. CDR3 size: 16 residues. Here the CDR3 DNA reads TGTGCCAGCAGTTTATATCCGGGACAGAGTAATTCACCCCTCCACTTT. It specifies CASSLYPGQSNSPLHF.

The chain carries TRBV5-1 and TRBJ2-7; 10 bases fit TRBD1. Unmatched junction bases numbered 2, after V lost 6 bases and J lost 2 bases. The CDR3 has 13 residues. Germline CDR1 SGHRS, CDR2 YFSETQ. As DNA, the CDR3 is TGCGCCAGCACCGGACAGGGGGCCTACGAGCAGTACTTC. Its translation is CASTGQGAYEQYF. The variable domain in full, completed from reference TRBV5-1 and TRBJ2-7, reads KAGVTQTPRYLIKTRGQQVTLSCSPISGHRSVSWYQQTPGQGLQFLFEYFSETQRNKGNFPGRFSGRQFSNSRSEMNVSTLELGDSALYLCASTGQGAYEQYFGPGTRLTVT.

The chain recombines TRBV10-1 with TRBJ2-5, with D tentatively TRBD2 (5 bases). The assigned J gene may be wrong: the sequence end matches TRBJ2-7 better. Germline V lookup: CDR1 WNHNN, CDR2 SYGVQD (reference sequence). This CDR3 is 14 amino acids long. The CDR3 spells CASSPDGVRHEQYF. CDR3 coding DNA: TGCGCCAGCAGCCCGGACGGGGTTAGGCACGAGCAGTACTTC.

CDR3 sequence: CASSFYATWERSGQPQHF. The CDR3 DNA sequence: TGTGCCAGCAGCTTCTATGCAACGTGGGAGAGAAGCGGTCAGCCCCAGCATTTT. The V gene is TRBV5-8, the J gene TRBJ1-5; no definite D call. V was shortened by 2 bases and J by 6 bases, with 24 bases between the two germline ends. From germline, CDR1 is SGHTS and CDR2 YDEGEE. This CDR3 comprises 18 residues.